This entry lists 8 T cell receptor beta chains sequenced from one sample in a study of beta chain features in type 1 diabetes. Sequenced material consisted of expressed TCRB transcripts (all of the isolated RNA was reverse transcribed). This table comes from immunoSEQ multiplex PCR, and its TCRdb copy is limited to in-frame clones, with some not included. The data hold around 100,000 clones, with under 30% observed a single time. Overall study results and limits: Shortening that was moderate but significant affected the TCRB CDR3s of Type 1 diabetes patients in all four CD4+ subsets.

No cognate antigen is known for these TCRs. Sequenced sample: central memory CD4+ T cells from blood. The receptor source for this set is a young woman with type 1 diabetes.

This chain links TRBV4-1 with TRBJ1-2, with 7 bases aligning to TRBD1. Per germline, CDR1 MGHRA and CDR2 YSYEKL. V was pared by 5 bases and J by 0 bases, with 6 bases of the junction left unmatched. The CDR3 covers 15 residues. CDR3 protein: CASSATGASNYGYTF. As DNA, the CDR3 is TGCGCCAGCAGCGCAACAGGGGCTTCTAACTATGGCTACACCTTC.

The V gene is TRBV19, the J gene TRBJ1-1; no clear D gene. V lost 4 bases and J 8 bases, leaving 11 bases between the germline ends. The CDR3 spans 12 residues. CDR1 is LNHDA, CDR2 SQIVND, per germline (reference sequence). In DNA form, the CDR3 reads TGTGCCAGTAGTACTCTACCGAAGGAAGCTTTCTTT. Its protein product is CASSTLPKEAFF.

This clone has more than one count but fewer than ten. This chain links TRBV6-5 with TRBJ2-2, with TRBD1 as a possible D gene (6 bases). Germline V lookup: CDR1 MNHEY, CDR2 SVGAGI. V gave up 0 bases and J gave up 4 bases, with 9 bases separating them. The CDR3 is made up of 15 amino acids. The CDR3 is CASSYSTGSTGELFF. CDR3 coding DNA: TGTGCCAGCAGTTACTCCACAGGGAGCACCGGGGAGCTGTTTTTT.

The V and J genes are TRBV7-9 and TRBJ2-5; TRBD2 matches 13 bases. Germline V gene sequence: CDR1 SEHNR, CDR2 FQNEAQ (reference sequence). The CDR3 contains 19 residues. Trimming took 2 bases from V and 5 from J; bases not matched to a gene: 14. CDR3 nucleotides: TGTGCCAGCAGCTTATCATGGACTAGCGGGAGCCTAGGGGAGGAGACCCAGTACTTC. Protein: CASSLSWTSGSLGEETQYF. The full variable domain, in which reference TRBV7-9 and TRBJ2-5 provide the parts outside the CDR3, is DTGVSQNPRHKITKRGQNVTFRCDPISEHNRLYWYRQTLGQGPEFLTYFQNEAQLEKSRLLSDRFSAERPKGSFSTLEIQRTEQGDSAMYLCASSLSWTSGSLGEETQYFGPGTRLLVL.

This clone has more than one count but fewer than ten. The chain employs TRBV11-2 and TRBJ2-2; 9 positions agree with TRBD1. The trim removed 4 bases at V and 5 bases at J, leaving 11 bases unmatched. This CDR3 comprises 17 residues. Germline-derived CDR1 and CDR2 are SGHAT and FQNNGV. CDR3 in amino acids: CASSSHRGRRQTGELFF. The CDR3 region has the DNA TGTGCCAGCAGCTCGCACAGGGGGCGCCGTCAAACCGGGGAGCTGTTTTTT.

This clone was seen more than once but under ten times. V is TRBV18 and J is TRBJ2-7, with D maybe TRBD2 (6 bases). Trimming stripped 3 bases from V and 5 bases from J, with 14 bases between. From germline, CDR1 is KGHSH and CDR2 LQKENI. The CDR3 is 14 residues long. The CDR3 region is CASSPRLDRDEQYV. The CDR3 DNA follows: TGTGCCAGCTCACCCCGACTAGATCGGGACGAGCAGTACGTC.

The rearrangement links TRBV7-9 to TRBJ2-2; 11 positions agree with TRBD2. The CDR3 has 16 amino acids. V gave up 0 bases and J gave up 5 bases; unmatched junction bases: 2. Germline CDR1 reads SEHNR; CDR2 reads FQNEAQ (reference sequence). For the CDR3, the DNA is TGTGCCAGCAGCTTAGCACTAGCGGGAGCGACCGGGGAGCTGTTTTTT. Amino acids: CASSLALAGATGELFF. Using reference TRBV7-9 and TRBJ2-2 for the parts outside the CDR3, the full variable domain is DTGVSQNPRHKITKRGQNVTFRCDPISEHNRLYWYRQTLGQGPEFLTYFQNEAQLEKSRLLSDRFSAERPKGSFSTLEIQRTEQGDSAMYLCASSLALAGATGELFFGEGSRLTVL.

The chain employs TRBV13 and TRBJ2-7, with D perhaps TRBD2 (5 bases). Germline values: CDR1 PRHDT, CDR2 FYEKMQ (reference sequence). With 3 bases removed from V and 3 bases from J, the gap between germline ends came to 12 bases. This CDR3 spans 14 amino acids. In DNA form, the CDR3 reads TGTGCCAGCAGCTTTCGAGCGGCATACTACGAGCAGTACTTC. It is translated as CASSFRAAYYEQYF.